These 32 T cell receptor beta chains share one sample of origin, sequenced in a study of breast tumors, draining lymph nodes, adjacent tissues. Breast cancer patients provided tissue from their axillary draining lymph nodes. In TCRdb, the multiplex PCR reads were re-called with MiXCR into one record per CDR3 protein. The sample has about 170,000 distinct CDR3 sequences, about 30% seen once; the top ten hold more than 3.5%. Specimen: axillary lymph node tissue. The receptors were sampled from a female donor with breast cancer. Some clones in this sample may be carry-over from other donors' samples.

At least ten counts were recorded for this clonotype. The chain carries TRBV14 and TRBJ1-4; D is undetermined. CDR1 is SGHDN, CDR2 FVKESK, per germline. The length of the CDR3 is 15 residues. V lost 2 bases to trimming and J lost 1 base, with 8 bases between them. The CDR3 here is CASSQNVGTNEKLFF. CDR3 DNA sequence: TGTGCCAGCAGCCAAAACGTAGGAACTAATGAAAAACTGTTTTTT.

This clonotype was seen many times. The genes are TRBV5-1 and TRBJ2-3, with TRBD2 identical over 7 bases. Germline CDR1 reads SGHRS; CDR2 reads YFSETQ. V shed 0 bases and J 4 bases; nucleotides not matched to a gene: 23. The length of the CDR3 is 21 residues. CDR3 in amino acids: CASSLGLRGAGVVLVPDTQYF. CDR3 coding DNA: TGCGCCAGCAGCTTGGGCCTACGGGGCGCGGGAGTGGTACTCGTTCCAGATACGCAGTATTTT.

Ten or more counts support this clonotype. The chain joins TRBV6-1 to TRBJ1-6; no clear D gene. Trimming stripped 4 bases from V and 6 bases from J, with 10 bases between. From germline, CDR1 is MNHNS and CDR2 SASEGT. The CDR3 sequence is 14 residues long. CDR3 sequence: CASSGRLLNSPLHF. The CDR3 nucleotides are TGTGCCAGCAGTGGCAGACTTCTTAATTCACCCCTCCACTTT.

The chain recombines TRBV20-1 with TRBJ2-3; 12 positions agree with TRBD2. The CDR3 covers 16 residues. Germline-derived CDR1 and CDR2 are DFQATT and SNEGSKA (reference sequence). J gave up 0 bases and V 6 bases, and 7 bases lay outside the gene matches. The CDR3 is CSAVRLAGVSTDTQYF. Here the CDR3 DNA reads TGCAGTGCCGTTCGACTAGCGGGGGTGAGCACAGATACGCAGTATTTT.

In its sample, this clonotype was seen many times. For the CDR3, the DNA is TGCGCCAGCAGCGAACCGACGGGGCCCCAGTACTTC. Protein: CASSEPTGPQYF. V gene TRBV5-1 combines with J gene TRBJ2-5; either TRBD1 or TRBD2 may fit D (5 bases each). Germline CDR1 and CDR2: SGHRS and YFSETQ. Trimming shortened V by 4 bases and J by 9 bases, and 13 bases separated the two germline ends. CDR3 size: 12 residues.

The V call is TRBV15, the J call TRBJ2-7; D gene uncertain. Deletions cut 3 bases from V and 5 bases from J, with 11 bases between. The CDR3 totals 13 residues. The V gene's germline CDR1 is LNHNV and CDR2 YYDKDF (reference sequence). The CDR3 loop is CATSSSRTHEQYF. CDR3 in DNA: TGTGCCACCAGCAGTTCCCGGACCCACGAGCAGTACTTC.

The chain couples TRBV20-1 to TRBJ2-7, with 12 bases fitting TRBD2. The CDR3 consists of 14 residues. The junction had 8 bases not matched to a gene; V was cut back by 6 bases and J by 5 bases. Germline V gene data show CDR1 as DFQATT and CDR2 as SNEGSKA (reference sequence). This chain's CDR3 is CSAPLAGGADEQYF. Here the CDR3 DNA reads TGCAGTGCCCCCCTAGCGGGAGGGGCCGACGAGCAGTACTTC.

Comment on this clonotype: Germline is not matched at one junction end, which may reflect a read error. The rearrangement links TRBV10-3 to TRBJ1-5, with unresolved D. The CDR3 loop spans 13 amino acids. From germline, CDR1 is ENHRY and CDR2 SYGVKD. CDR3: CAISERGNLPQHF. The CDR3, as DNA: TGTGCCATCAGTGAGAGAGGAAATCTGCCCCAGCATTTT.

This clonotype occurred many times. The V and J genes are TRBV30 and TRBJ1-6; the D gene is possibly TRBD1 (5 bases). Germline assignment: CDR1 GTSNPN and CDR2 SVGIG (reference sequence). Trimming cost V 1 base and J 8 bases, with 15 bases left between them. CDR3 length equals 15 residues. Here the CDR3 DNA reads TGTGCCTGGAGTGACGGCGGCTGGGGGTATTCACCCCTCCACTTT. This translates into CAWSDGGWGYSPLHF. Together with reference TRBV30 and TRBJ1-6, the CDR3 gives the full variable domain: SQTIHQWPATLVQPVGSPLSLECTVEGTSNPNLYWYRQAAGRGLQLLFYSVGIGQISSEVPQNLSASRPQDRQFILSSKKLLLSDSGFYLCAWSDGGWGYSPLHFGNGTRLTVT.

This clonotype has ten or more counts. The chain recombines TRBV29-1 with TRBJ1-2; D not certain. This CDR3 is built from 14 residues. V was pared by 0 bases and J by 8 bases, with 16 bases between. CDR1 SQVTM and CDR2 ANQGSEA come from the germline V gene. CDR3 in DNA: TGCAGCGTTGAAGAAAGACGGTCAATTGGGGGCTACACCTTC. As protein: CSVEERRSIGGYTF.

Here the CDR3 DNA reads TGCAGTGCTAGAGTTGGGGGCTCCTATAATTCACCCCTCCACTTT. Protein: CSARVGGSYNSPLHF. The chain couples TRBV20-1 to TRBJ1-6, with D maybe TRBD1 (5 bases). V lost 1 base and J 0 bases, leaving 7 bases between the germline ends. Germline values: CDR1 DFQATT, CDR2 SNEGSKA (reference sequence). The CDR3 consists of 15 residues.

Many counts were recorded for this clonotype. The chain links TRBV7-9 to TRBJ1-3; D not resolved. Germline CDR1 reads SEHNR; CDR2 reads FQNEAQ (reference sequence). CDR3 size: 14 residues. V was cut by 3 bases and J by 4 bases, with 10 bases left in between. CDR3 loop: CASSFEAAGNTIYF. DNA of the CDR3: TGTGCCAGCAGCTTCGAGGCAGCCGGAAACACCATATATTTT.

At least ten counts were recorded for this clonotype. The rearrangement joins TRBV12-3 or TRBV12-4 to TRBJ2-3; TRBD2 aligns across 9 bases. Losses at the gene ends were 1 base for V and 8 bases for J; bases not matched to a gene: 7. The CDR3 spans 15 residues. The CDR3 DNA sequence: TGTGCCAGCAGTTTAGGGGCGGGAGGGGCGGGTACGCAGTATTTT. Translated, it gives CASSLGAGGAGTQYF.

The chain combines TRBV5-1 with TRBJ1-1, with D maybe TRBD1 (6 bases). The ends were cut back, 0 bases at V and 5 bases at J, with 14 bases in the middle. The CDR3 contains 15 residues. Germline values: CDR1 SGHRS, CDR2 YFSETQ. The CDR3 region is CASSLARGLSTEAFF. CDR3 coding DNA: TGCGCCAGCAGCTTGGCCAGGGGACTAAGTACTGAAGCTTTCTTT.

This clonotype was picked up many times. The chain uses TRBV28 and TRBJ1-2, with D maybe TRBD1 (5 bases). Germline lookup yields CDR1 MDHEN and CDR2 SYDVKM. This CDR3 is built from 14 residues. Trimming took off 5 bases at V and 0 bases at J, with 10 bases between the two ends. CDR3 DNA: TGTGCCAGCAGTAGGGACGGACCTAACTATGGCTACACCTTC. Residues: CASSRDGPNYGYTF.

This clonotype was seen many times. The J gene is TRBJ2-7, the V gene TRBV7-9; 14 bases fit TRBD2. Germline V gene sequence: CDR1 SEHNR, CDR2 FQNEAQ (reference sequence). This CDR3 contains 18 residues. V lost 5 bases to trimming and J lost 2 bases; unmatched junction nucleotides: 11. CDR3 amino acids: CASSGSGTSGGYAYEQYF. The CDR3 DNA is TGTGCCAGCAGCGGGTCCGGGACTAGCGGGGGATATGCCTACGAGCAGTACTTC.

In this sample, this clonotype turned up a few times. Being one base from a much bigger clone, this may be a read error. The rearrangement uses TRBV6-2 or TRBV6-3 and TRBJ1-2; D is ambiguous. V lost 5 bases and J lost 2, with 15 bases in between. CDR1 MNHEY and CDR2 SVGEGT come from the germline V gene. The CDR3 loop spans 15 amino acids. The CDR3 reads CASSHALIGNYGYTF. The CDR3 region has the DNA TGTGCCAGCAGTCACGCCTTAATCGGGAACTATGGCTACACCTTC.

V is TRBV15 and J is TRBJ2-2, with D tentatively TRBD1 or TRBD2 (5 bases each). Deletions cut 1 base from V and 7 bases from J, with 10 bases between. This CDR3 region has 14 residues. Looked up from germline, CDR1 is LNHNV and CDR2 is YYDKDF (reference sequence). CDR3 sequence (DNA): TGTGCCACCAGCAGAGGAGGGGCTAACGGGGAGCTGTTTTTT. This sequence encodes CATSRGGANGELFF.

This chain connects TRBV3-1 to TRBJ1-5; D might be TRBD1 (6 bases). Germline V gene data show CDR1 as LGHDT and CDR2 as YNNKEL (reference sequence). This CDR3 has 16 amino acids. Trimming left V 4 bases short and J 4 bases short, with 17 bases between. Written as DNA, the CDR3 is TGTGCCAGCAGCCTATCACAGGGTTGGGGGAATCAGCCCCAGCATTTT. Protein: CASSLSQGWGNQPQHF.

In its sample, this clonotype was seen many times. The V and J genes are TRBV7-2 and TRBJ1-2; D ambiguous. V was pared by 5 bases and J by 0 bases, with 10 bases between. The CDR3 has 14 residues. The V gene's germline CDR1 is SGHTA and CDR2 FQGNSA. In nucleotides, the CDR3 is TGTGCCAGCAGCCCCACCGGGACTAACTATGGCTACACCTTC. This encodes CASSPTGTNYGYTF.

This clonotype was picked up many times. Written as DNA, the CDR3 is TGTGCCAGCAGCGAGGACAGTTACAATCAGCCCCAGCATTTT. It is translated as CASSEDSYNQPQHF. The chain joins TRBV9 to TRBJ1-5; D may be TRBD1 (6 bases). This CDR3 contains 14 residues. Per germline, CDR1 SGDLS and CDR2 YYNGEE. V dropped 3 bases and J dropped 3 bases, with 10 bases sitting between them.

A note on this clonotype: The CDR3 carries no conserved terminal phenylalanine or tryptophan, so it likely arises from a read error. It is unclear where the CDR3 begins or ends on the DNA, so no DNA is shown, and the CDR3 is as TCRdb lists it. This rearrangement joins TRBV29-1 to TRBJ2-7; the table gives TRBD2 as D, unverified against the DNA. Ends included, the CDR3 has 15 residues. Germline V lookup: CDR1 SQVTM, CDR2 ANQGSEA. The CDR3 region is CSVEAERGGQGSSSS.

The chain combines TRBV16 with TRBJ2-3; 9 bases line up with TRBD1. Germline CDR1 KGHSY, CDR2 FQNENV. This CDR3 spans 15 amino acids. V dropped 8 bases and J dropped 0; count of bases not matched to a gene: 6. The CDR3: CASGLQGASTDTQYF. The CDR3 DNA follows: TGTGCCAGCGGCCTACAGGGGGCTAGCACAGATACGCAGTATTTT.

The rearrangement joins TRBV6-2 or TRBV6-3 to TRBJ1-1; 7 bases match TRBD1. V shed 6 bases and J 5 bases; nucleotides not matched to a gene: 9. There are 14 residues in the CDR3. The germline V gene has CDR1 MNHEY and CDR2 SVGEGT. The CDR3 here is CASSYTGARTEAFF. DNA of the CDR3: TGTGCCAGCAGCTATACAGGGGCTCGGACTGAAGCTTTCTTT.

The chain recombines TRBV20-1 with TRBJ2-2, with D possibly being TRBD1 or TRBD2 (6 bases each). Germline assignment: CDR1 DFQATT and CDR2 SNEGSKA (reference sequence). The CDR3 totals 15 residues. V lost 0 bases to trimming and J lost 4 bases, with 12 bases between them. This chain's CDR3 is CSARDVQGGTGELFF. CDR3 sequence (DNA): TGCAGTGCTAGAGATGTACAGGGAGGCACCGGGGAGCTGTTTTTT.

This clonotype was found many times. The chain uses TRBV20-1 and TRBJ2-7, with D possibly matching TRBD1 (6 bases). CDR1 and CDR2 (germline): DFQATT, SNEGSKA (reference sequence). Between the trimmed V and J ends, which lost 0 bases and 6 bases, there was a span of 15 bases. CDR3 length equals 14 residues. In DNA, the CDR3 is TGCAGTGCTAGAGAGGGACACCGGATCGCCGAGCAGTACTTC. This encodes CSAREGHRIAEQYF.

This clonotype was seen many times. The J gene is TRBJ1-4, the V gene TRBV12-3 or TRBV12-4, with 9 bases that match TRBD1. The CDR3 sequence is 15 residues long. The ends lost 5 bases at V and 14 bases at J; junction bases unmatched: 15. CDR3 sequence reads: CASSDTGTGMVGLFF. CDR3 nucleotides: TGTGCCAGCAGTGACACCGGGACAGGGATGGTGGGCCTGTTTTTT.

This clonotype has a handful of counts. J is TRBJ1-1 and V is TRBV29-1; possible D gene TRBD1, 5 bases. Germline V lookup: CDR1 SQVTM, CDR2 ANQGSEA. The V end lost 8 bases, the J end lost 3 bases, and 13 bases lay between the germline ends. The CDR3 is 12 residues long. DNA of the CDR3: TGCAGCACCGGGGGGGTCTACACTGAAGCTTTCTTT. This translates into CSTGGVYTEAFF.

This clonotype was detected many times. The chain has TRBV28 and TRBJ1-6; 9 bases line up with TRBD1. Germline V lookup: CDR1 MDHEN, CDR2 SYDVKM. The length of the CDR3 is 15 residues. V was clipped by 3 bases and J by 8 bases; unmatched bases: 5. CDR3 DNA: TGTGCCAGCAGTTTCTGGGGACAGGGTTATTCACCCCTCCACTTT. This translates into CASSFWGQGYSPLHF.

This clonotype showed up just a few times. This clone may be a read error of a much larger clone one base away. CDR3 DNA: TGTGCCTCCCCACCCAGGGTTCTAGGGGAGACCCAGTACTTC. Translation gives CASPPRVLGETQYF. V usage is TRBV6-9 and J usage is TRBJ2-5, with D perhaps TRBD1 (5 bases). CDR1 and CDR2 from the germline V gene are MNHGY and SVAAGI. The V and J ends lost 11 bases and 5 bases respectively, with 21 bases between them. CDR3 length: 14 amino acids.

This clonotype occurred many times. The chain has TRBV7-3 and TRBJ2-1, with 8 bases that match TRBD1. This CDR3 has 15 amino acids. Germline V lookup: CDR1 SGHTA, CDR2 FQGTGA. Unmatched junction bases numbered 5, after V lost 5 bases and J lost 2 bases. CDR3 sequence (DNA): TGTGCCAGCAGCCCACAGGGGGGTACCTACAATGAGCAGTTCTTC. It yields the protein CASSPQGGTYNEQFF.

The V call is TRBV7-8, the J call TRBJ1-1, with D possibly TRBD1 on 5 matching bases. CDR3 size: 18 residues. CDR1 and CDR2 (germline): SGHVS, FQNEAQ. V lost 6 bases, J lost 3 bases, and 26 bases lay in between. The CDR3 DNA is TGTGCCAGCAGTTTCCAATTCTCGACGGGGGAAGGGGACACTGAAGCTTTCTTT. This codes for CASSFQFSTGEGDTEAFF.